The 17 T cell receptor beta chains presented below share a single source sample, sequenced in a study of blood T cell repertoires in COVID-19. Data came from immunoSEQ multiplex PCR; TCRdb stores just in-frame clones and leaves some out. The table includes about 160,000 clones, about 93% detected once. Sequences were obtained from peripheral blood. The receptors derive from a woman in her forties or fifties with acute or convalescent COVID-19.

Turning to this clone: Other nucleotide sequences in the sample specify the same CDR3. This rearrangement joins TRBV12-3 or TRBV12-4 to TRBJ1-5; 7 nucleotides agree with TRBD1. With 5 bases clipped from V and 4 bases from J, the junction kept 2 bases outside the gene matches. There are 13 residues in the CDR3. The CDR3 reads CASSLQGNQPQHF. CDR3 sequence (DNA): TGTGCCAGCAGTCTACAGGGGAATCAGCCCCAGCATTTT.

The CDR3 spells CASSTSGGYTGELFF. The CDR3 DNA sequence: TGTGCCAGTAGTACTAGCGGGGGGTACACCGGGGAGCTGTTTTTT. The V and J genes are TRBV19 and TRBJ2-2; 11 bases line up with TRBD2. Germline V gene data show CDR1 as LNHDA and CDR2 as SQIVND (reference sequence). The trim removed 4 bases at V and 3 bases at J, leaving 1 base unmatched. This CDR3 spans 15 amino acids.

The chain couples TRBV6-6 to TRBJ2-2, with D possibly being TRBD1 (7 bases). This CDR3 has 15 amino acids. Germline V gene sequence: CDR1 MNHNY, CDR2 SVGAGI (reference sequence). V was clipped by 8 bases and J by 5 bases, with 18 bases between them. The CDR3, as DNA: TGTGCCAGCTCCGGACGGCAGGGGGGAACCGGGGAGCTGTTTTTT. Residues: CASSGRQGGTGELFF.

J is TRBJ2-2 and V is TRBV29-1, with D possibly matching TRBD1 (6 bases). From germline, CDR1 is SQVTM and CDR2 ANQGSEA. The CDR3 contains 13 residues. The V gene lost 7 bases and the J gene lost 4 bases, with 13 bases spanning the gap. Here the CDR3 reads CSAQTGTTGELFF. CDR3 in DNA: TGCAGCGCCCAGACAGGAACCACCGGGGAGCTGTTTTTT.

J is TRBJ1-3 and V is TRBV3-1 (or the pseudogene TRBV3-2); D might be TRBD1 (6 bases). Per germline, CDR1 LGHDT and CDR2 YNNKEL (reference sequence). The V gene lost 1 base and the J gene lost 2 bases, with 12 bases spanning the gap. CDR3 length: 16 amino acids. The CDR3 reads CASSQAGRGPGNTIYF. CDR3 bases: TGTGCCAGCAGCCAAGCGGGGCGGGGGCCTGGAAACACCATATATTTT.

J is TRBJ2-2 and V is TRBV27; possibly TRBD2 for D (6 bases). The germline V and J ends were trimmed by 3 bases and 4 bases, with 15 bases remaining between them. The germline V gene encodes CDR1 MNHEY and CDR2 SMNVEV (reference sequence). The CDR3 has 16 residues. CDR3 bases: TGTGCCAGCAGTTTGAGCGGGTCCTCGGGCACCGGGGAGCTGTTTTTT. Protein: CASSLSGSSGTGELFF.

The rearrangement links TRBV13 to TRBJ1-3, with TRBD1 identical over 8 bases. CDR1 and CDR2 (germline): PRHDT, FYEKMQ (reference sequence). The junction had 7 bases not matched to a gene; V was cut back by 4 bases and J by 8 bases. The CDR3 sequence is 14 residues long. CDR3 sequence reads: CASSSRQGWDTIYF. The CDR3 region has the DNA TGTGCCAGCAGCTCGAGACAGGGGTGGGACACCATATATTTT.

This chain uses TRBV6-5 with TRBJ2-2; 7 nucleotides agree with TRBD2. The germline CDR1 and CDR2 sequences are MNHEY and SVGAGI. The CDR3 sequence is 12 residues long. J lost 7 bases, V lost 7 bases, and 3 bases had no gene match. Here the CDR3 DNA reads TGTGCCAGCACGCGCGGGGGCGGGGAGCTGTTTTTT. As protein: CASTRGGGELFF.

V is TRBV4-3 and J is TRBJ2-1, with 11 bases matching TRBD2. Losses at the gene ends were 3 bases for V and 8 bases for J; bases not matched to a gene: 21. Germline-derived CDR1 and CDR2 are LGHNA and YSLEER. The CDR3 covers 20 residues. CDR3 DNA: TGCGCCAGCAGCCATAACCTATGGTCTAGCGGGAGGTACACAAGCCATGAGCAGTTCTTC. Its protein product is CASSHNLWSSGRYTSHEQFF.

The chain is built from TRBV9 and TRBJ2-5; a possible D gene is TRBD2 (6 bases). V was trimmed by 2 bases and J by 4 bases, leaving 9 bases between them. Germline V gene lookup returns CDR1 SGDLS and CDR2 YYNGEE. The CDR3 sequence is 13 residues long. The CDR3, as DNA: TGTGCCAGCAGCGTGGGGGGAGGAGAGACCCAGTACTTC. Translation gives CASSVGGGETQYF.

This clone was seen a single time. The chain carries TRBV3-1 (or the pseudogene TRBV3-2) and TRBJ1-6; 11 positions match TRBD1. V trimming: 3 bases; J trimming: 9 bases; junction bases outside the gene matches: 10. This CDR3 comprises 17 residues. Germline loops: CDR1 LGHDT, CDR2 YNNKEL (reference sequence). CDR3 protein: CASSQTPGTGGGSPLHF. CDR3 DNA sequence: TGTGCCAGCAGCCAGACTCCCGGGACAGGGGGTGGTTCACCCCTCCACTTT.

The chain joins TRBV7-8 to TRBJ2-7; 7 bases fit TRBD1. The germline V gene has CDR1 SGHVS and CDR2 FQNEAQ. The CDR3 runs to 15 residues. Trimming removed 5 bases from V and 4 bases from J; junction bases left unmatched: 11. CDR3 residues: CASSPVRQGPYEQYF. The CDR3 DNA sequence: TGTGCCAGCAGCCCCGTACGACAGGGTCCGTACGAGCAGTACTTC. Complete variable domain (other parts from reference TRBV7-8 and TRBJ2-7): GAGVSQSPRYKVAKRGQDVALRCDPISGHVSLFWYQQALGQGPEFLTYFQNEAQLDKSGLPSDRFFAERPEGSVSTLKIQRTQQEDSAVYLCASSPVRQGPYEQYFGPGTRLTVT.

This clone was seen once. CDR3 nucleotide sequence: TGTGCCTGGAGTGTACAGGAGGGAAGCATTCAGTACTTC. Its protein is CAWSVQEGSIQYF. V usage is TRBV30 and J usage is TRBJ2-4; D might be TRBD2 (6 bases). Germline V gives CDR1 GTSNPN, CDR2 SVGIG (reference sequence). This CDR3 contains 13 residues. Trimming took off 0 bases at V and 9 bases at J, with 12 bases between the two ends.

The chain couples TRBV18 to TRBJ1-2; TRBD1 matches at 10 bases. The CDR3 has 16 amino acids. Germline assignment: CDR1 KGHSH and CDR2 LQKENI. V gave up 3 bases and J gave up 1 base; unmatched junction bases: 5. CDR3 in DNA: TGTGCCAGCTCACCGGGACAGGGGAAGTATAACTATGGCTACACCTTC. Translating it yields CASSPGQGKYNYGYTF.

This chain links TRBV19 with TRBJ1-4; 7 bases match TRBD1. The CDR3 consists of 14 residues. Looked up from germline, CDR1 is LNHDA and CDR2 is SQIVND (reference sequence). The V and J ends lost 3 bases and 8 bases, in that order; junction bases with no gene match: 6. CDR3 in amino acids: CASSIVQGDEKLFF. The CDR3 nucleotides are TGTGCCAGTAGTATCGTGCAGGGGGACGAAAAACTGTTTTTT.

The J gene is TRBJ1-2, the V gene TRBV5-1, with 8 positions matching TRBD1. CDR1 SGHRS and CDR2 YFSETQ come from the germline V gene. The CDR3 totals 13 residues. The junction had 5 bases not matched to a gene; V was cut back by 7 bases and J by 3 bases. The CDR3 coding sequence is TGCGCCAGCTCCTCAGGGGGCGACTATGGCTACACCTTC. Translating it yields CASSSGGDYGYTF.

V usage is TRBV10-3 and J usage is TRBJ1-2; 8 bases are shared with TRBD1. V lost 6 bases, J lost 2 bases, and 8 bases stayed unmatched. Germline CDR1 and CDR2: ENHRY and SYGVKD. The CDR3 loop spans 15 amino acids. CDR3 protein: CAISRTGGLNYGYTF. DNA for the CDR3: TGTGCCATCAGCCGAACAGGGGGTTTGAACTATGGCTACACCTTC.